A single sample gave rise to the 16 T cell receptor beta chains below, sequenced in a study of T-cell memory formation after mild COVID-19. TCRdb analysed the 5' RACE reads with MiXCR anew, one entry per CDR3 protein. The profile shows about 57,000 distinct CDR3 sequences, 12% of them singletons. The specimen sequenced was PBMCs or a T cell subset sorted from them (not recorded which). Every receptor here comes from a man between 18 and 35 years old who had mild COVID-19 (a few samples of this study predate the infection). Cell type and time point are not known.

This clonotype was detected only a few times. The chain has TRBV11-2 and TRBJ2-7, with D uncertain. The CDR3 extends over 13 amino acids. Germline assignment: CDR1 SGHAT and CDR2 FQNNGV. Trimming removed 0 bases at V and 0 bases at J, with 3 bases between. This CDR3 reads CASSLEFSYEQYV. CDR3 DNA sequence: TGTGCCAGCAGCTTAGAATTCTCCTACGAGCAGTACGTC.

This clonotype occurred many times. The rearrangement joins TRBV7-2 to TRBJ2-7, with D tentatively TRBD1 or TRBD2 (6 bases each). The V and J ends lost 5 bases and 6 bases respectively, with 17 bases between them. The CDR3 totals 14 residues. The germline V gene has CDR1 SGHTA and CDR2 FQGNSA. CDR3 amino acids: CASSLQGGSGEQYF. CDR3 sequence (DNA): TGTGCCAGCAGCCTACAGGGAGGATCTGGCGAGCAGTACTTC.

This clonotype was recorded a few times. The chain uses TRBV2 and TRBJ1-5; 8 positions agree with TRBD1. Germline CDR1 and CDR2: SNHLY and FYNNEI. The CDR3 has 13 residues. V trimming: 8 bases; J trimming: 4 bases; junction bases outside the gene matches: 4. CDR3 nucleotide sequence: TGTGCCAGCGGGGGACAGGTTAATCAGCCCCAGCATTTT. This translates into CASGGQVNQPQHF.

The chain has TRBV13 and TRBJ1-2, with TRBD1 identical over 10 bases. J was trimmed by 2 bases and V by 3 bases; bases with no gene match: 6. Germline CDR1 PRHDT, CDR2 FYEKMQ (reference sequence). This CDR3 spans 16 amino acids. In DNA, the CDR3 is TGTGCCAGCAGCTTGGGGACAGGGGTAACGAACTATGGCTACACCTTC. This translates into CASSLGTGVTNYGYTF.

The V call is TRBV5-1, the J call TRBJ2-1; TRBD1 matches 8 bases. Losses at the gene ends were 3 bases for V and 4 bases for J; bases not matched to a gene: 9. Germline V gene data show CDR1 as SGHRS and CDR2 as YFSETQ. This CDR3 contains 16 residues. The CDR3 sequence is CASSSVPGTGYNEQFF. Written as DNA, the CDR3 is TGCGCCAGCAGCTCCGTACCCGGGACAGGTTACAATGAGCAGTTCTTC.

The rearrangement joins TRBV6-2 or TRBV6-3 to TRBJ2-7, with a weak D call TRBD2 (6 bases). The CDR3 has 15 amino acids. The germline V gene has CDR1 MNHEY and CDR2 SVGEGT. V lost 8 bases to trimming and J lost 2 bases, with 19 bases between them. The CDR3 bases are TGTGCCAGCCGCCGACAACCGGGAGTCACCTACGAGCAGTACGTC. Its translation: CASRRQPGVTYEQYV.

This clonotype has a count of ten or more. The chain is built from TRBV3-1 and TRBJ2-1, with 7 bases lining up with TRBD2. Germline assignment: CDR1 LGHDT and CDR2 YNNKEL (reference sequence). This CDR3 is built from 15 residues. Trimming at V came to 1 base and at J to 7 bases, leaving 7 bases not matched to a gene. The CDR3 DNA reads as TGTGCCAGCAGCCAAGGACCAGCGGGATCGAATGAGCAGTTCTTC. Translated, it gives CASSQGPAGSNEQFF.

This chain uses TRBV30 with TRBJ1-1; D uncertain. From germline, CDR1 is GTSNPN and CDR2 SVGIG (reference sequence). The CDR3 length is 11 residues. V was shortened by 2 bases and J by 6 bases, with 7 bases between the two germline ends. CDR3 sequence: CAWSMAAEAFF. CDR3 DNA: TGTGCCTGGAGTATGGCAGCTGAAGCTTTCTTT.

This clonotype was seen only a few times. J is TRBJ2-1 and V is TRBV12-3 or TRBV12-4, with D tentatively TRBD2 (6 bases). V was pared by 1 base and J by 2 bases, with 12 bases between. CDR3 length: 16 amino acids. The chain's CDR3 is CASSLVGGGAYNEQFF. The DNA for the CDR3 is TGTGCCAGCAGTTTAGTGGGTGGAGGGGCCTACAATGAGCAGTTCTTC.

The rearrangement joins TRBV6-4 to TRBJ1-1, with D unclear. V lost 2 bases, J lost 1 base, and 5 bases lay in between. The CDR3 contains 13 residues. Germline CDR1 reads MRHNA; CDR2 reads SNTAGT. CDR3 amino acids: CASSDQPNTEAFF. The CDR3 DNA reads TGTGCCAGCAGTGACCAGCCGAACACTGAAGCTTTCTTT.

V gene TRBV6-6 combines with J gene TRBJ1-5, with D possibly being TRBD1 (5 bases). The CDR3 is 16 amino acids. V was cut by 3 bases and J by 3 bases, with 15 bases left in between. The germline V gene encodes CDR1 MNHNY and CDR2 SVGAGI (reference sequence). CDR3 nucleotides: TGTGCCAGCAGTTATGAGGCAGGGAGCGACAATCAGCCCCAGCATTTT. Its translation is CASSYEAGSDNQPQHF.

This clonotype was seen more than once but under ten times. The chain has TRBV7-9 and TRBJ2-2; D is unclear. Germline V CDR1 and CDR2: SEHNR, FQNEAQ (reference sequence). Trimming cost V 11 bases and J 4 bases, with 14 bases left between them. CDR3 length equals 13 residues. CDR3 nucleotide sequence: TGTGCCCACCGCCGGCTCCCCACCGGGGAGCTGTTTTTT. The encoded protein is CAHRRLPTGELFF.

This clonotype was seen ten or more times. This rearrangement joins TRBV20-1 to TRBJ2-7; 8 nucleotides agree with TRBD1. The CDR3 covers 13 residues. Germline V gene sequence: CDR1 DFQATT, CDR2 SNEGSKA (reference sequence). V was clipped by 2 bases and J by 3 bases; unmatched bases: 3. CDR3: CSARHTGGYEQYF. Here the CDR3 DNA reads TGCAGTGCTAGACATACAGGGGGCTACGAGCAGTACTTC.

The chain recombines TRBV27 with TRBJ1-2, with a possible D match to TRBD1 (6 bases). Germline CDR1 and CDR2: MNHEY and SMNVEV (reference sequence). Trimming stripped 5 bases from V and 1 base from J, with 17 bases between. This CDR3 comprises 16 residues. CDR3 in amino acids: CASSPSSGASNYGYTF. The DNA for the CDR3 is TGTGCCAGCAGTCCAAGTTCAGGGGCAAGTAACTATGGCTACACCTTC.

V gene TRBV10-3 combines with J gene TRBJ2-3; D not resolved. Germline V gene data show CDR1 as ENHRY and CDR2 as SYGVKD. This CDR3 spans 13 amino acids. The V end lost 5 bases, the J end lost 5 bases, and 11 bases lay between the germline ends. The CDR3 reads CAISLTVGDTQYF. CDR3 sequence (DNA): TGTGCCATCAGTCTGACCGTCGGAGATACGCAGTATTTT.

This clonotype was counted many times. V is TRBV5-1 and J is TRBJ2-3; D is undetermined. V dropped 0 bases and J dropped 7 bases, with 9 bases sitting between them. The CDR3 is 13 residues long. The germline CDR1 and CDR2 sequences are SGHRS and YFSETQ. The CDR3 bases are TGCGCCAGCAGCTTGGATGTGAGGAATACGCAGTATTTT. Translated, it gives CASSLDVRNTQYF.